The rows below give T cell receptor beta chains drawn from one sample of a study of shared clonotypes between healthy human individuals. Data came from immunoSEQ multiplex PCR; TCRdb stores just in-frame clones and leaves some out. The sample has approximately 530,000 clones, roughly 95% seen once. The specimen sequenced was naive CD4+ T cells sorted from blood. The receptors derive from a woman between 25 and 40 years old in good health. The CDR3 runs from the conserved cysteine through the conserved F or W. A D gene is named only where the DNA matches it firmly. Only some rows state a clone size, as once, few, many or a class for expanded clones.

v_gene,abundance,d_gene,j_gene,CDR3nt,CDR3aa
TRBV5-1,.,.,TRBJ2-7,TGCGCCAGCAGCTCCGGGACCAAACACTACGAGCAGTACTTC,CASSSGTKHYEQYF
TRBV27,once,.,TRBJ1-1,TGTGCCAGCAGGATAACAGTAATATACACTGAAGCTTTCTTT,CASRITVIYTEAFF
TRBV6-5,.,TRBD1,TRBJ2-7,TGTGCCAGCAGTTTAAGACAGGGGCACGAGCAGTACTTC,CASSLRQGHEQYF
TRBV6-7,.,.,TRBJ2-2,TGTGCCAGCAGTTGCCGTACGGAGGGGACCTGCGAGACCGGGGAGCTGTTTTTT,CASSCRTEGTCETGELFF
TRBV29-1,.,.,TRBJ2-7,TGCAGCGTAACCCGGGACGGCGAGCAGTACTTC,CSVTRDGEQYF
TRBV7-8,.,.,TRBJ2-3,TGTGCCAGCAGCTTAGATTCGGATACGCAGTATTTT,CASSLDSDTQYF
TRBV18,.,TRBD2,TRBJ2-3,TGTGCCAGCTCACCTCCCGGGAGGGCCGCAGATACGCAGTATTTT,CASSPPGRAADTQYF
TRBV18,few,TRBD1,TRBJ1-2,TGTGCCAGCTCAACGGACAGGGGGCTGAACTATGGCTACACCTTC,CASSTDRGLNYGYTF
TRBV4-2,.,TRBD2,TRBJ2-7,TGTGCCAGCAGCCGAACCGGGACTAGCGACGTTCGGTACGAGCAGTACTTC,CASSRTGTSDVRYEQYF
TRBV11-2,.,TRBD2,TRBJ2-1,TGTGCCAGCAGCTTCGCGGGAGTGCAGCCTGAGCAGTTCTTC,CASSFAGVQPEQFF
TRBV10-3,.,.,TRBJ2-6,TGTGCCATCAGGGGGGGAGTCCCCCTTTCTGGGGCCAACGTCCTGACTTTC,CAIRGGVPLSGANVLTF
TRBV28,.,TRBD1,TRBJ2-7,TGTGCCAGCAGTTCCCCCGGACAGGGGGCCTACGAGCAGTACTTC,CASSSPGQGAYEQYF
TRBV4-1,.,TRBD2,TRBJ2-7,TGCGCCAGCAGCCAATTGACTAGCGGGGACTACGAGCAGTACTTC,CASSQLTSGDYEQYF
TRBV28,.,.,TRBJ2-1,TGTGCCAGCAGTCCCCCCCGACTAGGACAATACTACAATGAGCAGTTCTTC,CASSPPRLGQYYNEQFF
TRBV28,.,TRBD1,TRBJ2-7,TGTGCCAGCAGTTTAGGGACAGCCCCCTACGAGCAGTACTTC,CASSLGTAPYEQYF
TRBV28,.,TRBD1,TRBJ1-2,TGTGCCAGCAGTCCGACAGGGGCCGCCGTCGACTATGGCTACACCTTC,CASSPTGAAVDYGYTF
TRBV28,.,.,TRBJ2-5,TGTGCCAGCAGTTCGCCGGGGGCCTCCGGTTATGAGACCCAGTACTTC,CASSSPGASGYETQYF
TRBV25-1,.,TRBD2,TRBJ2-2,TGTGCTACGGGAGGTCTAGGGAACACCGGGGAGCTGTTTTTT,CATGGLGNTGELFF
TRBV5-4,.,.,TRBJ2-6,TGTGCCAGCAGCCCACAAAATCGGGCTGGGGCCAACGTCCTGACTTTC,CASSPQNRAGANVLTF
TRBV5-1,once,.,TRBJ2-5,TGCGCCAGCAGATTTGGACCAGAGACCCAGTACTTC,CASRFGPETQYF
TRBV6-5,.,.,TRBJ1-3,TGTGCCAGCACAGGGTGGGGAAACACCATATATTTT,CASTGWGNTIYF
TRBV6-1,.,.,TRBJ1-5,TGTGCCAGCAGTGAATATAGGGGGAATCAGCCCCAGCATTTT,CASSEYRGNQPQHF
TRBV29-1,.,TRBD1,TRBJ1-2,TGCAGCGCCCGCCCGGGGACAGGGGGAGTCCCCACCTTC,CSARPGTGGVPTF
TRBV7-9,.,.,TRBJ2-1,TGTGCCAGCAGCTTAAGCGTCTCCTACAATGAGCAGTTCTTC,CASSLSVSYNEQFF
TRBV5-4,.,TRBD2,TRBJ2-5,TGTGCCAGCAGCCCGGGACTAGCGGGAGGAGAGACCCAGTACTTC,CASSPGLAGGETQYF
TRBV5-6,.,TRBD1,TRBJ2-2,TGTGCCAGCAGGTACGGACAGGCGAACACCGGGGAGCTGTTTTTT,CASRYGQANTGELFF
TRBV19,.,TRBD1,TRBJ1-5,TGTGCCAGTAGGGGGACAGGGGTTGGGCCCCAGCATTTT,CASRGTGVGPQHF
TRBV6-1,.,TRBD1,TRBJ1-5,TGTGCCAGCAGACAGGGGGCGAACGGCAATCAGCCCCAGCATTTT,CASRQGANGNQPQHF
TRBV27,.,TRBD1,TRBJ1-1,TGTGCCAGCAACAGAACAAACTTGATCAGACAGGGGGCGAAGTGGGTGAACACTGAAGCTTTCTTT,CASNRTNLIRQGAKWVNTEAFF
TRBV28,once,.,TRBJ1-5,TGTGCCAGCAACACAGGGATCAATCAGCCCCAGCATTTT,CASNTGINQPQHF
TRBV28,once,.,TRBJ1-2,TGTGCCATCTGGCCTCGGGAAGACTATGGCTACACCTTC,CAIWPREDYGYTF
TRBV18,.,TRBD2,TRBJ2-7,TGTGCCAGCTCACCGCCGGGGACTAGTGGCAACGAGCAGTACTTC,CASSPPGTSGNEQYF
TRBV5-1,.,.,TRBJ2-7,TGCGCCAGCAGCTTGGTGGGGGGAGTGGGCCACGAGCAGTACTTC,CASSLVGGVGHEQYF
TRBV7-8,once,.,TRBJ1-4,TGTGCCAGCAGCTTATCCACGGTCGGTGAAAAACTGTTTTTT,CASSLSTVGEKLFF